Presented here are 16 T cell receptor beta chains from one specimen sequenced in a study of T cell repertoires in cytomegalovirus infection. Their antigens are not known. TCRdb independently ran MiXCR on the reads; one entry per CDR3 protein. This sample has about 890,000 distinct CDR3 sequences; roughly a third occur once, and the top ten carry under 15%. The specimen was cultured CD8+ T cells from PBMCs, collected from culture after CMV antigen stimulation. These receptors all come from a human donor in good health (CMV status not recorded). Some clones in this sample may be carry-over from other donors' samples.

This clonotype was counted only a few times. The V call is TRBV20-1, the J call TRBJ2-1, with 8 bases matching TRBD2. With 6 bases clipped from V and 2 bases from J, the junction kept 9 bases outside the gene matches. The CDR3 sequence is 15 residues long. Germline CDR1 reads DFQATT; CDR2 reads SNEGSKA (reference sequence). The CDR3 DNA reads as TGCAGTGCCTCCACAGGCGGGGGGCCCTACAATGAGCAGTTCTTC. It codes for CSASTGGGPYNEQFF.

This clonotype has more than one count but fewer than ten. J is TRBJ2-3 and V is TRBV19; TRBD2 matches 15 bases. Germline V lookup: CDR1 LNHDA, CDR2 SQIVND (reference sequence). V trimming: 3 bases; J trimming: 0 bases; junction bases outside the gene matches: 16. This CDR3 is built from 22 residues. The CDR3 here is CASSMSRPGTSGGTTSTDTQYF. CDR3 DNA: TGTGCCAGTAGTATGTCCCGCCCCGGGACTAGCGGGGGGACAACTAGCACAGATACGCAGTATTTT.

The chain employs TRBV6-6 and TRBJ2-3, with D uncertain. The germline V gene encodes CDR1 MNHNY and CDR2 SVGAGI (reference sequence). Trimming took off 7 bases at V and 4 bases at J, with 9 bases between the two ends. The CDR3 sequence is 12 residues long. The CDR3 here is CASIKEPDTQYF. CDR3 bases: TGTGCCAGCATTAAAGAGCCAGATACGCAGTATTTT.

This clonotype was found many times. This chain links TRBV7-2 with TRBJ1-1; unclear D gene. V lost 4 bases, J lost 3 bases, and 21 bases lay in between. This CDR3 has 17 residues. CDR1 and CDR2 (germline): SGHTA, FQGNSA. The CDR3 coding sequence is TGTGCCAGCAGCTCATATGGATCTTGGCCCGGGGACACTGAAGCTTTCTTT. This sequence encodes CASSSYGSWPGDTEAFF.

A note on this clonotype: One base away lies a much larger clone, so this may be a sequencing read error. The rearrangement uses TRBV7-2 and TRBJ2-1; no clear D. This CDR3 has 14 amino acids. V gave up 5 bases and J gave up 7 bases, with 15 bases separating them. In germline, CDR1 is SGHTA, CDR2 FQGNSA. CDR3 loop: CASSARHSTNEQFF. For the CDR3, the DNA is TGTGCCAGCAGCGCCCGGCACTCGACAAATGAGCAGTTCTTC.

This clonotype has a count of ten or more. Written as DNA, the CDR3 is TGTGCCAGCAGCCGCCCCGACGGGGGAAACAATGAGCAGTTCTTC. Translated: CASSRPDGGNNEQFF. The V call is TRBV7-6, the J call TRBJ2-1, with D tentatively TRBD2 (6 bases). CDR3 size: 15 residues. Germline V CDR1 and CDR2: SGHVS, FNYEAQ. V was pared by 5 bases and J by 5 bases, with 16 bases between.

This clonotype was detected only a few times. The J gene is TRBJ2-1, the V gene TRBV5-6, with TRBD2 matching over 10 bases. This CDR3 comprises 15 residues. CDR1 SGHDT and CDR2 YYEEEE come from the germline V gene. Unmatched junction bases numbered 6, after V lost 5 bases and J lost 4 bases. For the CDR3, the DNA is TGTGCCAGCAGTCCAACTAGCGGGATTTACAATGAGCAGTTCTTC. This codes for CASSPTSGIYNEQFF. Based on the CDR3 plus reference TRBV5-6 and TRBJ2-1, the full variable domain is DAGVTQSPTHLIKTRGQQVTLRCSPKSGHDTVSWYQQALGQGPQFIFQYYEEEERQRGNFPDRFSGHQFPNYSSELNVNALLLGDSALYLCASSPTSGIYNEQFFGPGTRLTVL.

CDR3 loop: CATNNPRSYNEQFF. Written as DNA, the CDR3 is TGTGCCACCAACAACCCGCGTTCCTACAATGAGCAGTTCTTC. The chain carries TRBV19 and TRBJ2-1; D is undetermined. This CDR3 is 14 amino acids long. The germline V gene has CDR1 LNHDA and CDR2 SQIVND (reference sequence). Trimming pared 10 bases from V and 1 base from J, leaving 14 bases between. The full variable domain, completed using reference TRBV19 and TRBJ2-1, is DGGITQSPKYLFRKEGQNVTLSCEQNLNHDAMYWYRQDPGQGLRLIYYSQIVNDFQKGDIAEGYSVSREKKESFPLTVTSAQKNPTAFYLCATNNPRSYNEQFFGPGTRLTVL.

The chain uses TRBV9 and TRBJ2-5, with 9 bases fitting TRBD1. The CDR3 has 15 amino acids. V was clipped by 4 bases and J by 4 bases; unmatched bases: 8. Germline V gene lookup returns CDR1 SGDLS and CDR2 YYNGEE. CDR3 nucleotide sequence: TGTGCCAGCAGCTCCGACAGGGGGGTAGGAGAGACCCAGTACTTC. It codes for CASSSDRGVGETQYF.

This clonotype showed up just a few times. The genes are TRBV11-2 and TRBJ2-5; possible D gene TRBD1, 5 bases. From germline, CDR1 is SGHAT and CDR2 FQNNGV. The CDR3 loop spans 15 amino acids. The V end lost 5 bases, the J end lost 3 bases, and 16 bases lay between the germline ends. The CDR3, as DNA: TGTGCCAGCAGCCCTCAGACAGCTGTAAAAGAGACCCAGTACTTC. Translated: CASSPQTAVKETQYF.

This clonotype was counted at least ten times. The chain combines TRBV28 with TRBJ2-2, with D unclear. The V gene's germline CDR1 is MDHEN and CDR2 SYDVKM. V gave up 6 bases and J gave up 7 bases, with 12 bases separating them. The CDR3 has 13 amino acids. CDR3 bases: TGTGCCAGCAGCCCCCATTTGGTCGGGGAGCTGTTTTTT. This gives the protein CASSPHLVGELFF.

The chain links TRBV6-1 to TRBJ1-5; D uncertain. CDR3 length equals 14 residues. CDR1 MNHNS and CDR2 SASEGT come from the germline V gene. V lost 2 bases to trimming and J lost 7 bases, with 12 bases between them. The CDR3 DNA reads TGTGCCAGCAGTGAAAGACGGGGAGGGCAGCCCCAGCATTTT. It translates to CASSERRGGQPQHF.

This clonotype was seen more than once but under ten times. This chain links TRBV5-6 with TRBJ2-2, with D perhaps matching TRBD1 (5 bases). Trimming removed 0 bases at V and 4 bases at J, with 16 bases between. CDR3 length: 17 amino acids. Germline V lookup: CDR1 SGHDT, CDR2 YYEEEE. This chain's CDR3 is CASSLAPSRVVTGELFF. CDR3 bases: TGTGCCAGCAGCTTGGCCCCATCCAGGGTGGTCACCGGGGAGCTGTTTTTT.

The gene calls are TRBV12-3 or TRBV12-4 and TRBJ2-7; tentative D call: TRBD1 (6 bases). The CDR3 spans 14 residues. Trimming removed 7 bases from V and 2 bases from J, with 15 bases in between. CDR3 in DNA: TGTGCCAGCACCCAGACAGGCTCTACCTACGAGCAGTACTTC. Encoded protein: CASTQTGSTYEQYF.

A note on this clonotype: This may be a read error, as it is one base from a much larger clone. The chain uses TRBV7-9 and TRBJ1-5; D remains unclear. V was clipped by 0 bases and J by 3 bases, with 3 bases between them. Per the germline V gene, CDR1 is SEHNR and CDR2 is FQNEAQ (reference sequence). This CDR3 has 13 residues. The CDR3 here is CASSLAHNQPQHF. The CDR3 nucleotides are TGTGCCAGCAGCTTAGCCCACAATCAGCCCCAGCATTTT.

The gene calls are TRBV9 and TRBJ2-3; 10 bases agree with TRBD2. Germline loops: CDR1 SGDLS, CDR2 YYNGEE. The CDR3 loop spans 16 amino acids. Trimming took 0 bases from V and 4 from J; bases not matched to a gene: 5. The CDR3 DNA follows: TGTGCCAGCAGCGTAGAACTAGCGGGGTACTCAGATACGCAGTATTTT. Its translation: CASSVELAGYSDTQYF.